The clone carrying this T cell receptor beta chain has just one count. Its antigen is undetermined. Germline CDR1 SGHTA, CDR2 FQGNSA. V shed 4 bases, J shed 5 bases, and the junction held 10 bases outside the gene matches. This CDR3 has 18 residues. These data originate in a study of T cell responses to AZD1222 COVID-19 vaccine. Findings of the study overall: Only after the peak T cell response were repertoires sampled. A reported finding is that nearly half of spike-specific TCRs target unmutated variant regions.

The protocol was immunoSEQ multiplex PCR, while the TCRdb copy is restricted to in-frame clones and leaves out a portion. The sample lists 100,000 to 150,000 clones; about 86% were seen once. This sequence joins TRBV7-2 and TRBJ2-5; the match to TRBD2 covers 16 bases. The sequencing here drew on peripheral blood, taken 28 days after the second AZD1222 dose. The receptor was isolated from an adult who received the AZD1222 COVID-19 vaccine. The CDR3 region is CASSSSGTSGRARETQYF. DNA of the CDR3: TGTGCCAGCAGCTCCTCTGGGACTAGCGGGAGGGCCCGGGAGACCCAGTACTTC. Variable domain in full (rest from reference TRBV7-2 and TRBJ2-5): GAGVSQSPSNKVTEKGKDVELRCDPISGHTALYWYRQSLGQGLEFLIYFQGNSAPDKSGLPSDRFSAERTGGSVSTLTIQRTQQEDSAVYLCASSSSGTSGRARETQYFGPGTRLLVL.